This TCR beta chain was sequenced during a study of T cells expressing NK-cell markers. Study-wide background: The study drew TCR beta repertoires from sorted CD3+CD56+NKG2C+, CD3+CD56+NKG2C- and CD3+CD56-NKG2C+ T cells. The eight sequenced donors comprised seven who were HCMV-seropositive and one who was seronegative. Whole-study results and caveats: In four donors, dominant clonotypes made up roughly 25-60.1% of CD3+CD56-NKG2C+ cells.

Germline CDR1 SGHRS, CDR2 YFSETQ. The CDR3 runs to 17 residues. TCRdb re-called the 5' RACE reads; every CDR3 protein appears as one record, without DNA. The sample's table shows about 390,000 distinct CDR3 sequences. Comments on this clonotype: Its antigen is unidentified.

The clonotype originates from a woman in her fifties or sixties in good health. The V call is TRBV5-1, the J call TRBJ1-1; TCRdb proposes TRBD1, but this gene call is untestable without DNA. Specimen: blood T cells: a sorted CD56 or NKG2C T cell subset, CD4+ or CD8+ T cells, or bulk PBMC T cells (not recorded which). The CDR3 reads CASSPTKGGFGGTEAFF.